This T cell receptor beta chain was captured by sequencing in a study of T cells in Graves' hyperthyroidism and ophthalmopathy. Overall study findings and caveats: Ophthalmopathy, which appeared later, was predicted by the model a median roughly 6.4 months before onset.

The CDR3 sequence is 11 residues long. V was trimmed by 4 bases and J by 7 bases, leaving 5 bases between them. CDR1 is SGDLS, CDR2 YYNGEE, per germline. Note on this clonotype: Its specificity is unknown.

Using about 10 ml of fresh peripheral blood, PBMCs were prepared. What was amplified from RNA transcripts were TCR beta CDR3 regions. First-round RT-PCR of the TCR CDR3 relied on the HTBI primer set. TCRdb recomputed calls from the multiplex PCR reads with MiXCR, one row per CDR3 protein. Found here are about 59,000 distinct CDR3 sequences, around 50% of them singletons; the top ten hold approximately 3.4%. The sequence was collected from an older woman with Graves' ophthalmopathy. The specimen was blood. This chain uses TRBV9 with TRBJ2-2; D unclear. The CDR3 protein is CASSTHGELFF. For the CDR3, the DNA is TGTGCCAGCAGCACCCACGGGGAGCTGTTTTTT.